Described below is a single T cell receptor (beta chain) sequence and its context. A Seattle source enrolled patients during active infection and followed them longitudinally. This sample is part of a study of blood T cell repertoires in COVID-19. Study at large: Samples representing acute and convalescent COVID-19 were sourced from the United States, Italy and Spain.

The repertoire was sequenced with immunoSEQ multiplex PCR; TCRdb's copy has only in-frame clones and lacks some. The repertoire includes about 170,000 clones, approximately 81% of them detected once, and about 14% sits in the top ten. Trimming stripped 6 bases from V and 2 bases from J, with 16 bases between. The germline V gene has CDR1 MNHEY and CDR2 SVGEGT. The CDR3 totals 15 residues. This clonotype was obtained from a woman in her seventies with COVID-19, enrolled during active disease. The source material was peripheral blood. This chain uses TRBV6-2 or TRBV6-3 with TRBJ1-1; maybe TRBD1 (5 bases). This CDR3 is CASSRDRYPNTEAFF. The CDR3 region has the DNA TGTGCCAGCAGCCGTGACAGATACCCTAACACTGAAGCTTTCTTT.